Included here is one T cell receptor beta chain sequence, with context. In the original processing: Reference gene primer amplification yielded estimated nucleated cell counts. TCRdb keeps only in-frame clones here, not all; method: immunoSEQ multiplex PCR. D and trimming were read from the DNA, whereas the V and J calls and clone size are those reported in that table. The table has more than 80,000 clones, 70% to 85% seen once; the top ten hold 14%. The entry originates in a study of blood T cell repertoires in COVID-19. Whole-study context: Samples taken during acute and convalescent COVID-19 were collected in the United States, Italy and Spain. The analysed material was cDNA or gDNA that came from T cells, B-cell-depleted T cells, or PBMCs.

This TCR was recovered from an older woman with acute or convalescent COVID-19. The sample was peripheral blood.

CDR3 nucleotide sequence: TGCGCCAGCAGTGCCCTCGGGGGGGACACTGGAAACACCATATATTTT. It encodes CASSALGGDTGNTIYF. The chain carries TRBV5-1 and TRBJ1-3; D may be TRBD1 (6 bases). The CDR3 spans 16 residues. Germline values: CDR1 SGHRS, CDR2 YFSETQ. Between the trimmed V and J ends, which lost 5 bases and 2 bases, there was a span of 17 bases.